A single T cell receptor beta chain is shown here with its context. Its antigen is still unknown. Other nucleotide sequences from this sample produce the same CDR3. The sample is drawn from a study of cytomegalovirus exposure and HLA in healthy donors. Study as a whole: In a previous analysis, 95 million to 130 million unique TCR beta sequences were found from 150 million to 200 million T cells. Of the donors genotyped, several hundred in all, about 81% fell in the Caucasian-associated ancestry cluster. The study's findings and limits: For TCR beta chains, V- and J-gene trimming was later linked to a missense DCLRE1C variant. Previous analysis showed most TCR beta V segments were productive about 87% or about 30% of the time.

PCR amplification relied on 60 Vbeta primers (plus 13 Jbeta primers). Measured with immunoSEQ multiplex PCR; TCRdb has only the in-frame clones, and not every one. The table lists about 200,000 clones, 76% of them singletons. This clonotype was obtained from a man between 18 and 35 years old in good health and CMV-seronegative. The sample was PBMCs.

CDR3 bases: TGTGCCAGCTCCCCCGGACAGCTGAACACTGAAGCTTTCTTT. Translated: CASSPGQLNTEAFF. The chain has TRBV28 and TRBJ1-1; maybe TRBD1 (6 bases). CDR3 length: 14 residues. Germline V CDR1 and CDR2: MDHEN, SYDVKM. Trimming removed 8 bases from V and 0 bases from J, with 13 bases in between.